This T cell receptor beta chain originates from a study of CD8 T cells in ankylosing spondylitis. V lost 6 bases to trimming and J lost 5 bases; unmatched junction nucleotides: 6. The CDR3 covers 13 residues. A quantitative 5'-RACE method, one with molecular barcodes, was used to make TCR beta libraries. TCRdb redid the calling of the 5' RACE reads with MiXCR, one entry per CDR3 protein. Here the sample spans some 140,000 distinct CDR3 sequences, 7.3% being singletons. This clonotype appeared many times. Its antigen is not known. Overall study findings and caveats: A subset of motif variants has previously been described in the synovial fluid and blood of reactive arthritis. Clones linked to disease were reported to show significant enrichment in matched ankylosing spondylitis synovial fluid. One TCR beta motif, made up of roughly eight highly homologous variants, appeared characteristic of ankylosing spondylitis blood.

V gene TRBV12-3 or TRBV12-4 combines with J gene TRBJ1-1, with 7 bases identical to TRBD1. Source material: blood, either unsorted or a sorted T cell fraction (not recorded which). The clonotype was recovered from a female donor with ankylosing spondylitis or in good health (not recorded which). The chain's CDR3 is CASSKDRRTEAFF. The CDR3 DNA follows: TGTGCCAGCAGCAAGGACAGGCGGACTGAAGCTTTCTTT.